This TCR beta chain was recorded in a study of early T cells in non-severe SARS-CoV-2 infection. This clonotype was observed at least ten times. The V gene's germline CDR1 is DFQATT and CDR2 SNEGSKA (reference sequence). V shed 6 bases and J 8 bases; nucleotides not matched to a gene: 7. This CDR3 contains 13 residues. MiXCR was run by TCRdb on the 5' RACE reads, yielding one entry per CDR3 protein. Altogether roughly 30,000 distinct CDR3 sequences are present, approximately 6% being singletons, with the ten largest covering under 40%. The chain links TRBV20-1 to TRBJ1-4; 9 nucleotides agree with TRBD1. This clonotype was obtained from an adult who was a healthcare worker with PCR-confirmed SARS-CoV-2 infection or an uninfected control (not recorded which). The specimen was whole blood, collected at baseline. DNA for the CDR3: TGCAGTGCCCTACAGGGGGCCGACGAAAAACTGTTTTTT. Protein: CSALQGADEKLFF.